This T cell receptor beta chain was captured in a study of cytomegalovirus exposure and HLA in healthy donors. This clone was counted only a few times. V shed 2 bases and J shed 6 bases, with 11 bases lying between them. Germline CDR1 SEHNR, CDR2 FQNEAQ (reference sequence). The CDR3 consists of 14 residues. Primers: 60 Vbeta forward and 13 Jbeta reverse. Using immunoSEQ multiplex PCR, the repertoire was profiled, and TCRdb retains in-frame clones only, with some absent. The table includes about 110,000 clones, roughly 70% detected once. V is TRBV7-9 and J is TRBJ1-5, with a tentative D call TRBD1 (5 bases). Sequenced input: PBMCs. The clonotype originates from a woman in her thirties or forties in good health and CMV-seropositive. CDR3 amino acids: CASSLQGGRQPQHF. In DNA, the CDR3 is TGTGCCAGCAGCTTACAGGGTGGACGTCAGCCCCAGCATTTT.